The text below deals with one TCR beta chain. An end of the junction differs from the germline gene, which may be a read error. The repertoire was sequenced with immunoSEQ multiplex PCR; TCRdb's copy has only in-frame clones and lacks some. The sample contains 180,000 or so clones, 80% to 90% of which appear only once. The sample originates from a study of blood T cell repertoires in COVID-19. Study-wide context: PBMCs, B-cell-depleted T cells, or T cells provided the cDNA or gDNA that made up the material.

The CDR3 contains 17 residues. Germline values: CDR1 SSHAT, CDR2 FNYEAQ (reference sequence). Enrolled during active infection, Seattle patients were then followed longitudinally. The TCR was taken from a woman of 80 years or more with COVID-19, enrolled during active disease. This chain connects TRBV7-7 to TRBJ2-5, with TRBD2 matching 14 bases. The specimen was peripheral blood. This CDR3 is CASSLGGTSGRSETQYF. In DNA form, the CDR3 reads TGTGCTAGCAGCTTAGGGGGGACTAGCGGGAGAAGCGAGACCCAGTACTTC.